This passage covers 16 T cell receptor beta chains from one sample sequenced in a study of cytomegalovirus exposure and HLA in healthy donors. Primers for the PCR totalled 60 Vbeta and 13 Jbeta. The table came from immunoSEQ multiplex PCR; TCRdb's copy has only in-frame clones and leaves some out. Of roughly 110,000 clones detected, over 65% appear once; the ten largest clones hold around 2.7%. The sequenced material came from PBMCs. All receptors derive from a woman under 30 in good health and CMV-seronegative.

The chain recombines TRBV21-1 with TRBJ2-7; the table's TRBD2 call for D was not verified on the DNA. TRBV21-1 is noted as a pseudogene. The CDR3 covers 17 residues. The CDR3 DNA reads TGTGCCAGCAGCAAAGATCGACTAGCGGGGGGGCACGACGAGCAGTACGTC. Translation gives CASSKDRLAGGHDEQYV.

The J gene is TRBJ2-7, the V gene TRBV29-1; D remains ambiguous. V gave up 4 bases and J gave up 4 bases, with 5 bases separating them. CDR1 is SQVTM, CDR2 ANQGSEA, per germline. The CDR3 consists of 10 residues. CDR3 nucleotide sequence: TGCAGCGTTGGGGCTTACGAGCAGTACTTC. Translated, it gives CSVGAYEQYF.

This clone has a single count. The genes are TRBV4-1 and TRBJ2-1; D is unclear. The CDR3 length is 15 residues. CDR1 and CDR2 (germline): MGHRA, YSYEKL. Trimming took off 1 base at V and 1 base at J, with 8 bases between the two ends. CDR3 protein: CASSQVTASYNEQFF. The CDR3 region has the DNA TGCGCCAGCAGCCAAGTGACTGCATCCTACAATGAGCAGTTCTTC.

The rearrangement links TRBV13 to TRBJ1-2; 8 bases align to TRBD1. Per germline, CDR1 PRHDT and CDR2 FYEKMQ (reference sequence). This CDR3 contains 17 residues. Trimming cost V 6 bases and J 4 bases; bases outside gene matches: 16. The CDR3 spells CASRRLLRTGLGYGYTF. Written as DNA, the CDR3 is TGTGCCAGCAGACGCCTTTTACGGACAGGGCTGGGCTATGGCTACACCTTC.

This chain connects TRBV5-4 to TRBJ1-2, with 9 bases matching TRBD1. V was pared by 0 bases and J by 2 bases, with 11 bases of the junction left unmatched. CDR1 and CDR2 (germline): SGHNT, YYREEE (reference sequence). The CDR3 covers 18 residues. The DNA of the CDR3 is TGTGCCAGCAGCTTGGAGGGACAGGGATTCGTATGGAACTATGGCTACACCTTC. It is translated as CASSLEGQGFVWNYGYTF.

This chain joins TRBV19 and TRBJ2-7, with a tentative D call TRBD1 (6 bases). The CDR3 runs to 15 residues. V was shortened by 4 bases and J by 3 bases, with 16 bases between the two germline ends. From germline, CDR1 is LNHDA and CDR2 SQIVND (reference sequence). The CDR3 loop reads CASSTQQGQGYEQYF. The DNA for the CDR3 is TGTGCCAGTAGTACCCAACAGGGTCAGGGCTACGAGCAGTACTTC. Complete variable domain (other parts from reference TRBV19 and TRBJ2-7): DGGITQSPKYLFRKEGQNVTLSCEQNLNHDAMYWYRQDPGQGLRLIYYSQIVNDFQKGDIAEGYSVSREKKESFPLTVTSAQKNPTAFYLCASSTQQGQGYEQYFGPGTRLTVT.

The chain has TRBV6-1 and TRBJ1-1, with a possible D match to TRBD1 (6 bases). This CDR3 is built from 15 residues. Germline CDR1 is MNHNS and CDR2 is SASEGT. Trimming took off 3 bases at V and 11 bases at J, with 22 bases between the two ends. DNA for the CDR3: TGTGCCAGCAGTGAGTCGTTTATTGGACAGTATGGGGCTTTCTTT. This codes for CASSESFIGQYGAFF.

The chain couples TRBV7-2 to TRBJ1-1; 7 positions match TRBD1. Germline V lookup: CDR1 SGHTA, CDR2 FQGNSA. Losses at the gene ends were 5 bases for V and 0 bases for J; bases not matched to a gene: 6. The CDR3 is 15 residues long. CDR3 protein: CASSVPGTVNTEAFF. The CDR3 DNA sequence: TGTGCCAGCAGCGTCCCCGGGACAGTGAACACTGAAGCTTTCTTT. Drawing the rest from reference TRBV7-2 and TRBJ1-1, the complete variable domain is GAGVSQSPSNKVTEKGKDVELRCDPISGHTALYWYRQSLGQGLEFLIYFQGNSAPDKSGLPSDRFSAERTGGSVSTLTIQRTQQEDSAVYLCASSVPGTVNTEAFFGQGTRLTVV.

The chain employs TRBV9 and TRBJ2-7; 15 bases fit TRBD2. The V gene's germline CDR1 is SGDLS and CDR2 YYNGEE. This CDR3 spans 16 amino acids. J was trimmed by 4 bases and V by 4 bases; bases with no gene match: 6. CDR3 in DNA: TGTGCCAGCAGCTCTACCGGGACTAGCGGGAGGTACGAGCAGTACTTC. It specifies CASSSTGTSGRYEQYF.

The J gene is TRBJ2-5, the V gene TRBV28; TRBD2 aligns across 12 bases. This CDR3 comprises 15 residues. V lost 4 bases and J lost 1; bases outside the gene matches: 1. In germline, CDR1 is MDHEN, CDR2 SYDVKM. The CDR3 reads CASSSLAGGQETQYF. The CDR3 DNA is TGTGCCAGCAGTTCACTAGCGGGGGGCCAAGAGACCCAGTACTTC.

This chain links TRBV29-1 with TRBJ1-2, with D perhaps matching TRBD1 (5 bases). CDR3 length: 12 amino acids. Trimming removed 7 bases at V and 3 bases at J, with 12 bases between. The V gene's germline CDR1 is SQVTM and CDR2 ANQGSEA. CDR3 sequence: CSAGHHDYGYTF. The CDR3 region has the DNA TGCAGCGCCGGACACCATGACTATGGCTACACCTTC.

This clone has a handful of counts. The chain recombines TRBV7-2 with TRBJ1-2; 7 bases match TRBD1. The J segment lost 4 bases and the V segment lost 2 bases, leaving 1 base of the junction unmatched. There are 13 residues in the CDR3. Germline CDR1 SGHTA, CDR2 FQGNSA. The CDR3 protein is CASSLTGAYGYTF. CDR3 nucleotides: TGTGCCAGCAGCTTAACAGGGGCCTATGGCTACACCTTC.

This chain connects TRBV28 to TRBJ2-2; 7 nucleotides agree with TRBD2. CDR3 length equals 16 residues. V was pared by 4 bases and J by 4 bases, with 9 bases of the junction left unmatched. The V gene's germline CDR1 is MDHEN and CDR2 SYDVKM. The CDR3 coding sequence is TGTGCCAGCAGTTCAGTCCGGGAGGATGGCACCGGGGAGCTGTTTTTT. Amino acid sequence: CASSSVREDGTGELFF.

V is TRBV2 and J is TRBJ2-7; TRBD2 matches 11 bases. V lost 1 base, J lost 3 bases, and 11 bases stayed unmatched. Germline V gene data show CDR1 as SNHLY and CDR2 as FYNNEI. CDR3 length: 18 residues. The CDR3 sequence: CASSEVRLAGGHLYEQYF. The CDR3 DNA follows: TGTGCCAGCAGTGAAGTTCGGCTAGCGGGAGGCCACCTCTACGAGCAGTACTTC.

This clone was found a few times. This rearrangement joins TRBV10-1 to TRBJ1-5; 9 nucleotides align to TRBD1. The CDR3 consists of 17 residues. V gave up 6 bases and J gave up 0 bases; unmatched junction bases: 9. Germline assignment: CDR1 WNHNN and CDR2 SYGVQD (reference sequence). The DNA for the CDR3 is TGCGCCAGCAGGACAGGGGGACGAGGGTATAGCAATCAGCCCCAGCATTTT. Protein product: CASRTGGRGYSNQPQHF.

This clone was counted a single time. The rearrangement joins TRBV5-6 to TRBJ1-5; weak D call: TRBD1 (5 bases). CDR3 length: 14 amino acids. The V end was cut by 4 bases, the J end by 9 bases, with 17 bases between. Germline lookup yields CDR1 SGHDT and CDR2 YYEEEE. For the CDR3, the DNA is TGTGCCAGCAGCCTGGGGGGGGGTCGGGCGCCCCAGCATTTT. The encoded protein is CASSLGGGRAPQHF.